This passage covers 6 T cell receptor beta chains from one sample sequenced in a study of blood T cell repertoires in COVID-19. Assay used: immunoSEQ multiplex PCR; TCRdb lists only in-frame clones, some missing. In the table there are about 180,000 clones, 85% of which are singletons. Sequences were obtained from peripheral blood. Receptors originate from a woman in her 50s with COVID-19, enrolled during active disease.

The chain links TRBV9 to TRBJ2-5, with 9 bases aligning to TRBD1. The CDR3 has 16 amino acids. V was clipped by 2 bases and J by 2 bases; unmatched bases: 7. CDR1 and CDR2 from the germline V gene are SGDLS and YYNGEE. The CDR3 nucleotides read TGTGCCAGCAGCGTTACCGGGACAGGGAAGCAAGAGACCCAGTACTTC. It codes for CASSVTGTGKQETQYF.

This clone was seen repeatedly, ten times or more. V usage is TRBV19 and J usage is TRBJ1-6; 7 bases fit TRBD1. Germline V gene data show CDR1 as LNHDA and CDR2 as SQIVND (reference sequence). This CDR3 comprises 14 residues. Unmatched junction bases numbered 6, after V lost 9 bases and J lost 4 bases. For the CDR3, the DNA is TGTGCCAGCGGGACAGCAGAGTATAATTCACCCCTCCACTTT. It is translated as CASGTAEYNSPLHF.

This chain connects TRBV6-4 to TRBJ1-2, with D uncertain. CDR3 length equals 12 residues. Germline loops: CDR1 MRHNA, CDR2 SNTAGT. Trimming took off 3 bases at V and 8 bases at J, with 10 bases between the two ends. As DNA, the CDR3 is TGTGCCAGCAGTGAAGCGACTGGCGGCTACACCTTC. Translated, it gives CASSEATGGYTF.

V and J are TRBV30 and TRBJ1-4; 7 nucleotides line up with TRBD1. V shed 1 base and J 10 bases; nucleotides not matched to a gene: 9. Per the germline V gene, CDR1 is GTSNPN and CDR2 is SVGIG (reference sequence). This CDR3 has 14 amino acids. CDR3 region: CAWSGLQGSGKLFF. The CDR3 nucleotides read TGTGCCTGGAGTGGGTTACAGGGGTCCGGAAAACTGTTTTTT. The entire variable domain, with the rest obtained from reference TRBV30 and TRBJ1-4, is as follows: SQTIHQWPATLVQPVGSPLSLECTVEGTSNPNLYWYRQAAGRGLQLLFYSVGIGQISSEVPQNLSASRPQDRQFILSSKKLLLSDSGFYLCAWSGLQGSGKLFFGSGTQLSVL.

The chain employs TRBV19 and TRBJ2-3; the match to TRBD2 covers 7 bases. This CDR3 region has 14 residues. V shed 4 bases and J 1 base; nucleotides not matched to a gene: 2. The germline gives CDR1 LNHDA, CDR2 SQIVND (reference sequence). CDR3 amino acids: CASSTGGGTDTQYF. In DNA form, the CDR3 reads TGTGCCAGTAGTACGGGAGGTGGCACAGATACGCAGTATTTT.

This chain links TRBV12-3 or TRBV12-4 with TRBJ1-2; no reliable D call. V lost 4 bases and J 8 bases, leaving 14 bases between the germline ends. This CDR3 region has 13 residues. This CDR3 is CASSWRPTGGYTF. CDR3 DNA: TGTGCCAGCAGTTGGAGGCCGACGGGAGGCTACACCTTC.